These 28 T cell receptor beta chains came from one sample sequenced in a study of tumor-infiltrating lymphocytes in primary liver carcinoma. Germline DNA was also extracted, while the blood RNA originated from unsorted whole blood. Total RNA (roughly 540 ng) served as template for TCR beta cDNA synthesis primed by a constant-region primer. Three rounds of nested multiplex PCR with slightly modified ARM-PCR produced TCR beta libraries. In the first two PCR rounds, TRBV1-TRBV30 forward primers were paired with a C-beta reverse primer, and each round lasted around 10 cycles. TCRdb called the multiplex PCR reads again in MiXCR, with one record for every CDR3 protein. In the table there are approximately 330,000 distinct CDR3 sequences, 65% of which are singletons. Sequenced input: peripheral blood. These receptors came from a man between 40 and 49 years old with primary liver carcinoma and hepatitis B virus infection.

As for this clonotype: One junction end does not reproduce the germline sequence, and a read error may be involved. The J gene is TRBJ2-1, the V gene TRBV11-2; tentative D call: TRBD2 (6 bases). The CDR3 consists of 13 residues. The V gene's germline CDR1 is SGHAT and CDR2 FQNNGV. CDR3 DNA sequence: TGTGTCAGCAGCTCCCTGGAGGGGACCCAGTCGTTCTTC. It yields the protein CVSSSLEGTQSFF. Full variable domain (outside the CDR3, taken from reference TRBV11-2 and TRBJ2-1): EAGVAQSPRYKIIEKRQSVAFWCNPISGHATLYWYQQILGQGPKLLIQFQNNGVVDDSQLPKDRFSAERLKGVDSTLKIQPAKLEDSAVYLCVSSSLEGTQSFFGPGTRLTVL.

Of note for this clonotype: Germline is not matched at one junction end, which may reflect a read error. The chain carries TRBV5-4 and TRBJ2-5; 9 bases align to TRBD1. CDR3 length: 17 residues. Germline V gene lookup returns CDR1 SGHNT and CDR2 YYREEE (reference sequence). Here the CDR3 DNA reads TGTACCAGCAGACGGACACCCCGGGACAGGGAACAAGAGACCCAGTACTTC. Translated, it gives CTSRRTPRDREQETQYF.

About this clonotype: The junction shows a germline mismatch at one end, possibly a read error. V is TRBV11-2 and J is TRBJ2-7; no reliable D call. Germline values: CDR1 SGHAT, CDR2 FQNNGV. The CDR3 loop spans 13 amino acids. The CDR3, as DNA: TGTGCCAGCAGCGCAACACACTCCTACGAGCAGCGCTTC. Its protein product is CASSATHSYEQRF. The full variable domain, its missing parts supplied by reference TRBV11-2 and TRBJ2-7, is EAGVAQSPRYKIIEKRQSVAFWCNPISGHATLYWYQQILGQGPKLLIQFQNNGVVDDSQLPKDRFSAERLKGVDSTLKIQPAKLEDSAVYLCASSATHSYEQRFGPGTRLTVT.

The chain uses TRBV11-2 and TRBJ2-1; D is ambiguous. CDR3 length: 12 residues. V was shortened by 1 base and J by 12 bases, with 10 bases between the two germline ends. Per the germline V gene, CDR1 is SGHAT and CDR2 is FQNNGV. CDR3 sequence reads: CASSLASLSQFF. The CDR3 nucleotides read TGTGCCAGCAGCTTAGCCTCCTTATCGCAGTTCTTC. The full variable domain, rest sourced from reference TRBV11-2 and TRBJ2-1, is EAGVAQSPRYKIIEKRQSVAFWCNPISGHATLYWYQQILGQGPKLLIQFQNNGVVDDSQLPKDRFSAERLKGVDSTLKIQPAKLEDSAVYLCASSLASLSQFFGPGTRLTVL.

The sample holds one count of this clonotype. The chain is built from TRBV6-1 and TRBJ1-6; TRBD1 is a possible D gene (6 bases). V dropped 7 bases and J dropped 11 bases, with 21 bases sitting between them. The CDR3 is 15 amino acids. Germline CDR1 is MNHNS and CDR2 is SASEGT. The CDR3 is CASITGSGARPPLHF. Written as DNA, the CDR3 is TGTGCCAGCATAACCGGGTCAGGGGCTCGGCCACCCCTCCACTTT.

This chain links TRBV6-1 with TRBJ1-1, with D uncertain. The V end lost 3 bases, the J end lost 6 bases, and 17 bases lay between the germline ends. The length of the CDR3 is 15 residues. The V gene's germline CDR1 is MNHNS and CDR2 SASEGT. CDR3 sequence reads: CASSDHRVLTPEAFF. In DNA, the CDR3 is TGTGCCAGCAGTGACCATAGGGTGTTGACGCCTGAAGCTTTCTTT.

This clonotype was detected a few times. The gene calls are TRBV5-1 and TRBJ2-3, with 7 bases lining up with TRBD2. This CDR3 spans 15 amino acids. J gave up 4 bases and V 7 bases, and 12 bases lay outside the gene matches. The V gene's germline CDR1 is SGHRS and CDR2 YFSETQ. The DNA for the CDR3 is TGCGCCAGCGCCCCGTATGGACTAGATTCAGATACGCAGTATTTT. It specifies CASAPYGLDSDTQYF.

As for this clonotype: At one end, the junction sequence differs from germline, possibly due to a read error. CDR3 bases: TGCACCAGCAGCCAAGATAAGACTGCCACTGGGGCCAACGTCCTGACTTTC. This codes for CTSSQDKTATGANVLTF. The rearrangement joins TRBV4-1 to TRBJ2-6; D is unresolved. Germline V gene lookup returns CDR1 MGHRA and CDR2 YSYEKL. The CDR3 is 17 residues long.

As for this clonotype: One end of the junction does not line up with germline, which may come from a read error. This chain joins TRBV6-6 and TRBJ2-3; TRBD2 aligns across 7 bases. The CDR3 runs to 14 residues. In germline, CDR1 is MNHNY, CDR2 SVGAGI (reference sequence). CDR3 in amino acids: CASRYSGDTDMQYF. The CDR3, as DNA: TGTGCCAGCAGATACAGCGGGGATACAGATATGCAGTATTTT.

Comment on this clonotype: One end of the junction is discordant with germline, which a read error may explain. V gene TRBV11-3 combines with J gene TRBJ2-7; 8 bases match TRBD2. CDR1 is SGHNT and CDR2 is YENEEA in the germline V gene. This CDR3 spans 13 amino acids. CDR3 sequence reads: CASCFREGSEQYF. For the CDR3, the DNA is TGCGCTAGCTGCTTTCGGGAGGGCTCCGAGCAGTACTTC.

This chain links TRBV5-4 with TRBJ2-2, with D unclear. V was shortened by 2 bases and J by 4 bases, with 6 bases between the two germline ends. The CDR3 is made up of 13 amino acids. Germline V gives CDR1 SGHNT, CDR2 YYREEE (reference sequence). CDR3 sequence: CASSLFRTGELFF. CDR3 coding DNA: TGTGCCAGCAGCTTATTCCGCACCGGGGAGCTGTTTTTT.

This clonotype was counted many times. This chain connects TRBV11-2 to TRBJ2-3; tentative D call: TRBD1 (6 bases). The V end was cut by 6 bases, the J end by 3 bases, with 19 bases between. The CDR3 is made up of 16 amino acids. The germline CDR1 and CDR2 sequences are SGHAT and FQNNGV. As DNA, the CDR3 is TGTGCCAGCAGGGGCTTAGGGGGAGAGAGGACAGATACGCAGTATTTT. This gives the protein CASRGLGGERTDTQYF.

Details on this clonotype: The germline gene is not matched at one end of the junction; a read error may be the cause. The V call is TRBV4-2, the J call TRBJ2-7; D perhaps matches TRBD1 (7 bases). The CDR3 extends over 17 amino acids. CDR1 and CDR2 from the germline V gene are LGHNA and YNFKEQ. In DNA, the CDR3 is TGCGCCAGCAGCTTGCTCCGGGGGCAGGGGGTATCCTACGAGCAGTACTTC. Amino acid sequence: CASSLLRGQGVSYEQYF.

A note on this clonotype: This CDR3 is missing its conserved last phenylalanine or tryptophan, likely due to a read error. The DNA is omitted, as the CDR3 cannot be located on it reliably, and the CDR3 follows TCRdb's listing. The rearrangement links TRBV12-3 or TRBV12-4 to TRBJ1-5. Ends included, the CDR3 has 19 residues. The CDR3 spells CASSSSPTGWVGSNQPQHL.

On this clonotype: A much larger clone lies a single base off, so this may be a read error. The V call is TRBV29-1, the J call TRBJ2-1, with D perhaps given as TRBD1 or TRBD2 (5 bases each). CDR1 is SQVTM, CDR2 ANQGSEA, per germline. This CDR3 is 13 amino acids long. V was pared by 8 bases and J by 7 bases, with 18 bases between. CDR3: CSTLKGTDNEQFF. In nucleotides, the CDR3 is TGCAGCACCCTGAAGGGGACGGATAATGAGCAGTTCTTC.

V is TRBV10-3 and J is TRBJ1-5, with 11 bases identical to TRBD1. V gave up 6 bases and J gave up 7 bases; unmatched junction bases: 5. CDR1 ENHRY and CDR2 SYGVKD come from the germline V gene. This CDR3 spans 14 amino acids. This CDR3 is CAISGQGAGQPQHF. The CDR3 region has the DNA TGTGCCATCAGCGGACAGGGGGCCGGGCAGCCCCAGCATTTT.

The chain carries TRBV11-2 and TRBJ2-7; TRBD2 might be the D (6 bases). With 7 bases removed from V and 0 bases from J, the gap between germline ends came to 22 bases. The CDR3 length is 17 residues. The germline CDR1 and CDR2 sequences are SGHAT and FQNNGV. CDR3 nucleotides: TGTGCCAGCACATCTCCTCCCGAGTCGCGGGGCTCCTACGAGCAGTACTTC. Translating it yields CASTSPPESRGSYEQYF.

This chain uses TRBV5-6 with TRBJ2-7; 10 positions agree with TRBD2. V shed 4 bases, J shed 5 bases, and the junction held 3 bases outside the gene matches. CDR3 length: 13 amino acids. Germline values: CDR1 SGHDT, CDR2 YYEEEE. CDR3 nucleotides: TGTGCCAGCAGCCCGGGACTAGCGAACGAGCAGTACTTC. Its protein product is CASSPGLANEQYF. Based on the CDR3 plus reference TRBV5-6 and TRBJ2-7, the full variable domain is DAGVTQSPTHLIKTRGQQVTLRCSPKSGHDTVSWYQQALGQGPQFIFQYYEEEERQRGNFPDRFSGHQFPNYSSELNVNALLLGDSALYLCASSPGLANEQYFGPGTRLTVT.

The chain uses TRBV11-2 and TRBJ1-1, with D perhaps TRBD1 (6 bases). Germline-derived CDR1 and CDR2 are SGHAT and FQNNGV. Between the trimmed V and J ends, which lost 8 bases and 4 bases, there was a span of 17 bases. The CDR3 spans 14 residues. CDR3 nucleotides: TGTGCCAGCGGCTCGGGACATTTCAGCACTGAAGCTTTCTTT. Amino acid sequence: CASGSGHFSTEAFF.

This clonotype was detected only a few times. The missing conserved phenylalanine or tryptophan at the end of this CDR3 makes a read error likely. The chain carries TRBV4-1 and TRBJ2-7; the match to TRBD1 covers 9 bases. J gave up 3 bases and V 8 bases, and 11 bases lay outside the gene matches. The CDR3 sequence is 15 residues long. CDR1 and CDR2 from the germline V gene are MGHRA and YSYEKL. In DNA form, the CDR3 reads TGCGCCAGCGGATTACCGGGACAGGGCCGCTACGAGCAGTACTCC. Encoded protein: CASGLPGQGRYEQYS.

To note about this clonotype: This sequence may be a read error, since a much larger clone differs from it by one base. The V gene is TRBV6-1, the J gene TRBJ1-2; 7 bases fit TRBD1. Per the germline V gene, CDR1 is MNHNS and CDR2 is SASEGT. This CDR3 comprises 14 residues. The CDR3, as DNA: TGTGCCGGGAGAGGGCGACAGGGACCCTATTGCTACACCTTC. It codes for CAGRGRQGPYCYTF.

In regard to this clonotype: A much larger clone lies a single base off, so this may be a read error. The DNA for the CDR3 is TGTGCCAGCAGCTCTGGGACCGAGGCGATGGCAGATACGCAGTGTTTT. This sequence encodes CASSSGTEAMADTQCF. The chain has TRBV7-9 and TRBJ2-3, with D perhaps given as TRBD1 or TRBD2 (5 bases each). The CDR3 has 16 amino acids. Germline-derived CDR1 and CDR2 are SEHNR and FQNEAQ (reference sequence).

This clonotype was recorded only once. V usage is TRBV4-3 and J usage is TRBJ2-5; D may match TRBD1 or TRBD2 (5 bases each). Looked up from germline, CDR1 is LGHNA and CDR2 is YSLEER. V lost 1 base and J lost 7, with 16 bases in between. There are 15 residues in the CDR3. DNA for the CDR3: TGCGCCAGCAGCCAAGGGGGACCAGCGGAAGGGACCCAGTACTTC. Translating it yields CASSQGGPAEGTQYF.

As for this clonotype: The germline gene is not matched at one end of the junction; a read error may be the cause. The chain uses TRBV11-2 and TRBJ2-7; 7 bases align to TRBD1. The germline gives CDR1 SGHAT, CDR2 FQNNGV. The CDR3 has 18 amino acids. The CDR3 bases are TGTGCCAGCAGCCCCAGGGGGAGTAGGGGGAAAATCTCCTATGAGCAGTACTTC. It yields the protein CASSPRGSRGKISYEQYF. Based on the CDR3 plus reference TRBV11-2 and TRBJ2-7, the full variable domain is EAGVAQSPRYKIIEKRQSVAFWCNPISGHATLYWYQQILGQGPKLLIQFQNNGVVDDSQLPKDRFSAERLKGVDSTLKIQPAKLEDSAVYLCASSPRGSRGKISYEQYFGPGTRLTVT.

This clonotype was counted at least ten times. The chain couples TRBV4-3 to TRBJ2-1, with a possible D match to TRBD2 (6 bases). V shed 4 bases and J shed 5 bases, with 12 bases lying between them. Germline V gene lookup returns CDR1 LGHNA and CDR2 YSLEER. The CDR3 contains 14 residues. The CDR3: CASSRGGSDNEQFF. CDR3 DNA sequence: TGCGCCAGCAGCCGAGGAGGGTCGGACAATGAGCAGTTCTTC.

With regard to this clonotype: Since no conserved phenylalanine or tryptophan closes the CDR3, a read error is the likely cause. This chain uses TRBV11-2 with TRBJ2-3; tentatively, D is TRBD2 (5 bases). The CDR3 consists of 14 residues. Germline V gives CDR1 SGHAT, CDR2 FQNNGV. The CDR3 loop reads CASSLATTPDTQYI. The CDR3 nucleotides read TGTGCAAGCAGCTTAGCGACTACCCCAGATACGCAGTATATT.

This clonotype showed up just once. The chain links TRBV10-3 to TRBJ2-3; D is ambiguous. CDR1 and CDR2 (germline): ENHRY, SYGVKD. The V end lost 10 bases, the J end lost 5 bases, and 16 bases lay between the germline ends. The CDR3 totals 13 residues. This chain's CDR3 is CANLKAARDTQYF. Here the CDR3 DNA reads TGTGCCAACCTTAAGGCGGCCAGAGATACGCAGTATTTT.

Points on this clonotype: A much more abundant neighbour one base away suggests this may be a read error. The chain carries TRBV29-1 and TRBJ1-4; unclear D gene. CDR1 is SQVTM and CDR2 is ANQGSEA in the germline V gene. The CDR3 is 12 residues long. DNA for the CDR3: TGCAGCGTTCCGGGTTCGGATGAAGAACTGTTTTTT. It encodes CSVPGSDEELFF.